This note documents a single TCR beta chain sequence. Its specificity is unknown. This record belongs to a study of siplizumab effects on memory and regulatory T cells. Notes on the study in general: Roughly 75-95% of proliferating CD4+ or CD8+ clones lacked a naive or memory phenotype that could be assigned. It seemed that naive T cells were more diverse than memory cells and were major contributors to the alloresponse.

The CDR3 sequence is 13 residues long. The trim removed 6 bases at V and 4 bases at J, leaving 3 bases unmatched. Germline CDR1 reads LNHDA; CDR2 reads SQIVND (reference sequence). TCR templates numbering approximately 94,000 were assayed per sample. Here immunoSEQ multiplex PCR was the method, and the copy in TCRdb shows in-frame clones only, minus some. Of approximately 97,000 clones in the sample, 92% were seen once. The V and J genes are TRBV19 and TRBJ2-1, with 7 positions matching TRBD2. Sequencing was carried out using CD4+ T cells sorted from blood. The source is a human donor in good health. CDR3 amino acids: CASRLAAYNEQFF. DNA for the CDR3: TGTGCCAGTAGGCTAGCGGCATACAATGAGCAGTTCTTC.